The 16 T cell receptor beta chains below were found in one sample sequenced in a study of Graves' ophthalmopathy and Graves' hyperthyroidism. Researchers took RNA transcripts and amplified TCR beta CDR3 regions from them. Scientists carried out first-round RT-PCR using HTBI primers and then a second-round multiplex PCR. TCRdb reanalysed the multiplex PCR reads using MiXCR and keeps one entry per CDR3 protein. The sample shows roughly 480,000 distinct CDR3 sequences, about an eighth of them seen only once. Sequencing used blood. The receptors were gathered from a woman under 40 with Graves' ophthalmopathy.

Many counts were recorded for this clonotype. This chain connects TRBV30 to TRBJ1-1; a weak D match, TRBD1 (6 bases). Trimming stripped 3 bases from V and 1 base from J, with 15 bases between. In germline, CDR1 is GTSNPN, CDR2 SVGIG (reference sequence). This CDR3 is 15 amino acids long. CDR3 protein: CAWREKTGSNTEAFF. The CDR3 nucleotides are TGTGCCTGGAGGGAGAAGACAGGTTCGAACACTGAAGCTTTCTTT.

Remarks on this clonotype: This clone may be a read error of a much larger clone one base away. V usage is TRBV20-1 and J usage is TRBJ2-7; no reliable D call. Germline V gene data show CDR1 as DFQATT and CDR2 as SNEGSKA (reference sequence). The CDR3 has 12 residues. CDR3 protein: CSAQSDLYGQYF. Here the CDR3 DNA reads TGCAGTGCTCAAAGCGACTTATACGGGCAGTACTTC.

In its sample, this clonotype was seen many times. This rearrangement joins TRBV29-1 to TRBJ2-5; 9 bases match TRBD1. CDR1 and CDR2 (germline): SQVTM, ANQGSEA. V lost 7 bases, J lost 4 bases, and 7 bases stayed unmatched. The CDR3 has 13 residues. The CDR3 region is CSDATGGLETQYF. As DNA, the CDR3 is TGCAGCGACGCTACAGGGGGCTTAGAGACCCAGTACTTC.

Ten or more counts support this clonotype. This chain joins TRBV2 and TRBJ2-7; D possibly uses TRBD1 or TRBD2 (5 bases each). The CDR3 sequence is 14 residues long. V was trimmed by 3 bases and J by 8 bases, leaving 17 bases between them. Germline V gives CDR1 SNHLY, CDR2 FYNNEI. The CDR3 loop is CASSDIGTLFKQYF. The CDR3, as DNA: TGTGCCAGCAGTGATATCGGGACCCTGTTCAAGCAGTACTTC.

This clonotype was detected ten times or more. CDR3 DNA sequence: TGTGCCAGCAGCGCTGACCGATTTAGGGACCAAGAGACCCAGTACTTC. Translating it yields CASSADRFRDQETQYF. The V and J genes are TRBV7-8 and TRBJ2-5; D is undetermined. V lost 5 bases to trimming and J lost 0 bases, with 16 bases between them. This CDR3 contains 16 residues. Germline-derived CDR1 and CDR2 are SGHVS and FQNEAQ.

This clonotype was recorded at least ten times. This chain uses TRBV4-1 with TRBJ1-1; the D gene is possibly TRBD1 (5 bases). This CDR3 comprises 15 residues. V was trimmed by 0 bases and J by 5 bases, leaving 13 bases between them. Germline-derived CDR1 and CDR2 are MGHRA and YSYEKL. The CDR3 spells CASSQDLPGGTEAFF. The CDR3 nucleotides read TGCGCCAGCAGCCAAGATCTCCCCGGGGGAACTGAAGCTTTCTTT.

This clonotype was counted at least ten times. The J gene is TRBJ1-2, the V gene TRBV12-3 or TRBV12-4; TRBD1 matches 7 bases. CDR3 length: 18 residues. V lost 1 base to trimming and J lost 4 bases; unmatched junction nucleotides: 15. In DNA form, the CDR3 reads TGTGCCAGCAGTTTAGAATCTTTACCTCGGACAGGCCTCTATGGCTACACCTTC. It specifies CASSLESLPRTGLYGYTF.

CDR3 sequence: CSVVGSGNTIYF. CDR3 nucleotide sequence: TGCAGCGTTGTGGGCTCTGGAAACACCATATATTTT. The chain couples TRBV29-1 to TRBJ1-3; D remains ambiguous. The CDR3 contains 12 residues. Between the trimmed V and J ends, which lost 4 bases and 0 bases, there was a span of 4 bases. Germline V lookup: CDR1 SQVTM, CDR2 ANQGSEA.

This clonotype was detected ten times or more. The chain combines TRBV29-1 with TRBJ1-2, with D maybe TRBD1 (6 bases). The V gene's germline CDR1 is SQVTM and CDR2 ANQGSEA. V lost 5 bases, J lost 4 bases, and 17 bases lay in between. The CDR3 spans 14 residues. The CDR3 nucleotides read TGCAGCGTTCCCACCACAGGGTCCGGCTATGGCTACACCTTC. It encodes CSVPTTGSGYGYTF.

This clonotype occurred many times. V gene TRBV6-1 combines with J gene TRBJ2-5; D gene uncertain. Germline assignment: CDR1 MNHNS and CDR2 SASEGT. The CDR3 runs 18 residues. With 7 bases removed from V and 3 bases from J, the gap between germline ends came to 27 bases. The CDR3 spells CASTPAQFLALWEETQYF. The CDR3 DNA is TGTGCCAGCACCCCAGCCCAGTTCTTGGCACTGTGGGAAGAGACCCAGTACTTC.

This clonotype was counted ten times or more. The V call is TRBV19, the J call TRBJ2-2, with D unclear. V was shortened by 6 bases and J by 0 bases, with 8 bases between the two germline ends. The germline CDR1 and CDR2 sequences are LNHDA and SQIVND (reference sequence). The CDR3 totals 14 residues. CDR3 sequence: CASRVDSNTGELFF. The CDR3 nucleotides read TGTGCCAGTAGAGTCGATTCGAACACCGGGGAGCTGTTTTTT.

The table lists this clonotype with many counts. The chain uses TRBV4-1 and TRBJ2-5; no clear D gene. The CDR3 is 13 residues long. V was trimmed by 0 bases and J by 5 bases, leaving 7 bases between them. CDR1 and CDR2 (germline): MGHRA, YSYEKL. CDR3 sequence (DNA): TGCGCCAGCAGCCAAGAATTGAGGGAGACCCAGTACTTC. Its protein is CASSQELRETQYF.

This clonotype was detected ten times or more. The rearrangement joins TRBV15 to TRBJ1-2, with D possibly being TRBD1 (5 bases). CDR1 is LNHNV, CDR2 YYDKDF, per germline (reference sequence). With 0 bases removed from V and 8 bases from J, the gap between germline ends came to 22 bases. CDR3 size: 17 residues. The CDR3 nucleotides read TGTGCCACCAGCAGAGATCTCCGGCCGACAGTTCCGTGGGGCTACACCTTC. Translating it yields CATSRDLRPTVPWGYTF.

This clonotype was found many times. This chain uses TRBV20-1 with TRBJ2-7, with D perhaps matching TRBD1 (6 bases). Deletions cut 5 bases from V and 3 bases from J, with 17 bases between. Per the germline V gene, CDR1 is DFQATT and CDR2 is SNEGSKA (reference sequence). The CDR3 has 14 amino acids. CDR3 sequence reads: CSARQVQRVYEQYF. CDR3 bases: TGCAGTGCTCGACAGGTCCAGCGCGTCTACGAGCAGTACTTC.

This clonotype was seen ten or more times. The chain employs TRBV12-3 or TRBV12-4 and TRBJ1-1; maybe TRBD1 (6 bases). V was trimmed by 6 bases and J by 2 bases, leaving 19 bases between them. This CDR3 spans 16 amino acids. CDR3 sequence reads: CASSSYGGAINTEAFF. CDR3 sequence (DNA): TGTGCCAGCAGCTCTTATGGGGGCGCAATTAACACTGAAGCTTTCTTT.

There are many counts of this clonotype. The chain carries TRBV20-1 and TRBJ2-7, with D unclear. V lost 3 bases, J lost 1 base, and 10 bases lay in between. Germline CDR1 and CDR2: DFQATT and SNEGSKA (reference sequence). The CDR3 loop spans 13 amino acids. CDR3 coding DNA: TGCAGTGCTAGTGTAGGCAGATCCTACGAGCAGTACTTC. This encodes CSASVGRSYEQYF.